This T cell receptor beta chain appears in the sequencing data of a study of T cell changes during pregnancy in multiple sclerosis. The data were produced by immunoSEQ multiplex PCR, yet TCRdb's version contains in-frame clones alone and is incomplete. The sample lists 35,000 to 45,000 clones, approximately 88% occurring once. In germline, CDR1 is MDHEN, CDR2 SYDVKM. Trimming pared 11 bases from V and 5 bases from J, leaving 10 bases between. The CDR3 has 11 amino acids. The sequence came from a female donor with multiple sclerosis, enrolled in a pregnancy study. V is TRBV28 and J is TRBJ2-1; TRBD2 might be the D (6 bases). Sequencing used CD4+ T cells from peripheral blood mononuclear cells, obtained in the first trimester of pregnancy. The CDR3 DNA reads TGTGCCTCCCGCGGGGACAATGAGCAGTTCTTC. This gives the protein CASRGDNEQFF. Supplemented by reference TRBV28 and TRBJ2-1, the full variable domain reads DVKVTQSSRYLVKRTGEKVFLECVQDMDHENMFWYRQDPGLGLRLIYFSYDVKMKEKGDIPEGYSVSREKKERFSLILESASTNQTSMYLCASRGDNEQFFGPGTRLTVL.